This T cell receptor beta chain appears in the sequencing data of a study of T-cell reconstitution after alpha-beta-depleted transplantation in children. Study-wide results and limits: TCRbeta diversity was high at day 60 in some patients (a result of surviving recipient T cells and thymic progenitors). Several hundred expanded graft clones reportedly supplied alpha-beta T cells about two months after transplant. The main origin of T-cell counts and diversity one year after transplant was newly produced T cells.

Of note for this clonotype: What it binds is not known.

Unique molecular identifiers were built into the TCRbeta library. TCRdb re-called the PCR reads through MiXCR, storing one row per CDR3 protein. The repertoire holds 350,000 to 500,000 distinct CDR3 sequences, with around 46% as singletons. Material: PBMCs, obtained before TCRalphabeta/CD19-depleted stem cell transplant. The TCR comes from a girl under 10 years old with aplastic anemia, due to receive a stem cell transplant.

The CDR3 protein is CSARGGRSPSYEQYF. CDR3 nucleotide sequence: TGCAGTGCTAGAGGAGGGAGAAGCCCGTCCTACGAGCAGTACTTC. This sequence joins TRBV20-1 and TRBJ2-7; maybe TRBD2 (5 bases). The CDR3 contains 15 residues. The germline V and J ends were trimmed by 1 base and 1 base, with 14 bases remaining between them. The germline CDR1 and CDR2 sequences are DFQATT and SNEGSKA (reference sequence).